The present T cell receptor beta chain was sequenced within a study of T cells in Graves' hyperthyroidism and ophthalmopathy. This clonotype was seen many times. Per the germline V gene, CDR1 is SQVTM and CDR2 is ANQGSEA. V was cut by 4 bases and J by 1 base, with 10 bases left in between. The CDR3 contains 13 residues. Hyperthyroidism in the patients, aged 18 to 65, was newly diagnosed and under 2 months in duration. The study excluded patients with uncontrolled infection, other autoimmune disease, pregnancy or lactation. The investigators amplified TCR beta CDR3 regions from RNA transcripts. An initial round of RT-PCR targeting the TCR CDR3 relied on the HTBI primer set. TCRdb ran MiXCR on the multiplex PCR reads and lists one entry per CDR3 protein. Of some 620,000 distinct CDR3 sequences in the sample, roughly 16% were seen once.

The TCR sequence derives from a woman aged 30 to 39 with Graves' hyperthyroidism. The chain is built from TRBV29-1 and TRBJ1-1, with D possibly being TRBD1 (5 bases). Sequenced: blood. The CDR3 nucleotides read TGCAGCGTTGTCGCGCAGGGGAACACTGAAGCTTTCTTT. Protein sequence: CSVVAQGNTEAFF.